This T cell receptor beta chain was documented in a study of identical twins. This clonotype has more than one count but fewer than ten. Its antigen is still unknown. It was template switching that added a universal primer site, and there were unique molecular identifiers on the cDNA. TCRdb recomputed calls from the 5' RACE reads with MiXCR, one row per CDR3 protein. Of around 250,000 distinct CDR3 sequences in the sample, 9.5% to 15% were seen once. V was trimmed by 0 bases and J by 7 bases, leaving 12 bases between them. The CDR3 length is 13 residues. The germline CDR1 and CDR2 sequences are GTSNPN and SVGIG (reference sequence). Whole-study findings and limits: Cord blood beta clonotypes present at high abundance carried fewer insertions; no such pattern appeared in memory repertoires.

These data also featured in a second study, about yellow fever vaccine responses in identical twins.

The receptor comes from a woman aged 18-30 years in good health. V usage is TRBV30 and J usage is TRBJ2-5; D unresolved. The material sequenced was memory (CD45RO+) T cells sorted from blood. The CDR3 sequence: CAWSVTLGATQYF. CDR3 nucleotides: TGTGCCTGGAGTGTGACCCTAGGAGCGACCCAGTACTTC.